This T cell receptor (beta chain) is drawn from a study of memory CD4+ T cells and cytomegalovirus serostatus. On the study more broadly: Of the healthy Belgian adults, 9 were CMV seropositive and 24 seronegative. Study-wide results and limits: Each of 67 CMV-associated TCRbeta sequences occurred in one to five individuals.

The sort gate was single viable CD3+CD4+CD8-CD45RO+ cells for memory CD4+ T cells. Serum IgG to CMV pp150, pp28, p38 and p52 defined serostatus. The CDR3 extends over 11 amino acids. Germline assignment: CDR1 SEHNR and CDR2 FQNEAQ (reference sequence). V lost 8 bases, J lost 5 bases, and 9 bases lay in between. Produced via immunoSEQ multiplex PCR; TCRdb's table is partial and in-frame only. The table has 80,000 or so clones, just under 80% seen once. Comment on this clone: Its cognate antigen is unknown.

The material sequenced was memory CD4+ T cells from blood. The rearrangement links TRBV7-9 to TRBJ1-1, with D maybe TRBD1 (5 bases). This clonotype was obtained from an adult in good health and CMV-seropositive. The CDR3 protein is CASWRGTEAFF. The CDR3 DNA sequence: TGTGCCAGCTGGCGGGGGACTGAAGCTTTCTTT.